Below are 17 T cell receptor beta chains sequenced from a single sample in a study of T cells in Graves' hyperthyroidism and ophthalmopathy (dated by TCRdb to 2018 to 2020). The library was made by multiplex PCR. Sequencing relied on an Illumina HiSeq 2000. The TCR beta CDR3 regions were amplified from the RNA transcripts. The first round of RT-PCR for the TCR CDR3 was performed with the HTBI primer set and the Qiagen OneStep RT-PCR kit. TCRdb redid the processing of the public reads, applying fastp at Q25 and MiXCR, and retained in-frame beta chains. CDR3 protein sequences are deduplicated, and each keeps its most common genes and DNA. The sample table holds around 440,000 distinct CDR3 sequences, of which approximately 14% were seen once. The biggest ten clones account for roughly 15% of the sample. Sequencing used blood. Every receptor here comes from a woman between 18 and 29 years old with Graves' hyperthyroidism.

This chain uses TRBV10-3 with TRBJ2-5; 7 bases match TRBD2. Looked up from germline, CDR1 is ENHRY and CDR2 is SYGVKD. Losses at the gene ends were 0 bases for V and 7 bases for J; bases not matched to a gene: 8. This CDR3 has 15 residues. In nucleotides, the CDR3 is TGTGCCATCAGTGAGTCGGGAACTAGCGAAGCGACCCAGTACTTC. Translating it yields CAISESGTSEATQYF.

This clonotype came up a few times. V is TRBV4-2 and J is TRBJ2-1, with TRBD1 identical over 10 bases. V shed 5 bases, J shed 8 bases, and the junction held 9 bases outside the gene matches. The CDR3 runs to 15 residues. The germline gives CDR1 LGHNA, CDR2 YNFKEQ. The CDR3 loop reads CASSDRDRGSDEQFF. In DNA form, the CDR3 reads TGTGCCAGCAGCGACCGGGACAGGGGTTCCGATGAGCAGTTCTTC.

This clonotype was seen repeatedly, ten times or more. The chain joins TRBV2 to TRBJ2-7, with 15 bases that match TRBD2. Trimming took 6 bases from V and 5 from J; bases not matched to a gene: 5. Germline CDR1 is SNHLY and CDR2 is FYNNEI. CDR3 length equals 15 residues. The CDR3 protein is CASRTRTSGGDEQYF. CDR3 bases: TGTGCCAGCAGGACCCGGACTAGCGGGGGGGACGAGCAGTACTTC.

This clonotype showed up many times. DNA of the CDR3: TGTGCCAGCAGTTTGGATTATGGAGCACTGTACGAGCAGTACTTC. Protein sequence: CASSLDYGALYEQYF. The V call is TRBV28, the J call TRBJ2-7; no firm D call. The CDR3 length is 15 residues. The ends were cut back, 3 bases at V and 4 bases at J, with 16 bases in the middle. Germline V gene lookup returns CDR1 MDHEN and CDR2 SYDVKM.

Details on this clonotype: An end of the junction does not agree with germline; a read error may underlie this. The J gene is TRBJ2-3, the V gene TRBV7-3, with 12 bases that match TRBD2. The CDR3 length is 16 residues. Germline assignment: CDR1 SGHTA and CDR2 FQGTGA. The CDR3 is CASSLTSGGNADTQYF. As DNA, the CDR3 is TGTGCCAGCAGCCTAACTAGCGGGGGGAACGCAGATACGCAGTATTTT.

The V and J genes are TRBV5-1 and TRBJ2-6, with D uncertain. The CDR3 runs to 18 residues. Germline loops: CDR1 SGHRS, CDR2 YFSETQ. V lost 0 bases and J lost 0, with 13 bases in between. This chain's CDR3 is CASSLASAALSGANVLTF. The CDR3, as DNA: TGCGCCAGCAGCTTGGCCAGCGCAGCCCTCTCTGGGGCCAACGTCCTGACTTTC.

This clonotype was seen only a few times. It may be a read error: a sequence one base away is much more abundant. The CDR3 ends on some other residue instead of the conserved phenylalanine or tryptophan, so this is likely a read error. The CDR3 DNA is TGTGCCAGCAGCGCGGATAAGGGCTCGGTGGCTTTCCTT. Translated: CASSADKGSVAFL. The rearrangement uses TRBV7-2 and TRBJ1-1, with D unresolved. Germline CDR1 SGHTA, CDR2 FQGNSA. V lost 5 bases to trimming and J lost 11 bases, with 18 bases between them. The CDR3 length is 13 residues.

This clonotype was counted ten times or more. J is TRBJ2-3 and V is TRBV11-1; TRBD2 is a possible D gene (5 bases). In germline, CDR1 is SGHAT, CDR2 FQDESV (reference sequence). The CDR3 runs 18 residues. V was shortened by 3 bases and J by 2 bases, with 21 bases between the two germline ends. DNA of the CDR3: TGTGCCAGCAGCTTCGAGGACGGGAATTGGCTATCCACAGATACGCAGTATTTT. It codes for CASSFEDGNWLSTDTQYF. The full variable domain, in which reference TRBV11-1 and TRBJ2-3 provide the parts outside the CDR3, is EAEVAQSPRYKITEKSQAVAFWCDPISGHATLYWYRQILGQGPELLVQFQDESVVDDSQLPKDRFSAERLKGVDSTLKIQPAELGDSAMYLCASSFEDGNWLSTDTQYFGPGTRLTVL.

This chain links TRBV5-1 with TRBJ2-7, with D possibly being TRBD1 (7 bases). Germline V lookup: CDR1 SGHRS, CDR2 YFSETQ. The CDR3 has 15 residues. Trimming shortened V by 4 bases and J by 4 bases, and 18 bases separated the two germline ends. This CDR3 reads CASSTSRGRGYEQYF. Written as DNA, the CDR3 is TGCGCCAGCAGCACTAGCAGGGGGAGAGGGTACGAGCAGTACTTC.

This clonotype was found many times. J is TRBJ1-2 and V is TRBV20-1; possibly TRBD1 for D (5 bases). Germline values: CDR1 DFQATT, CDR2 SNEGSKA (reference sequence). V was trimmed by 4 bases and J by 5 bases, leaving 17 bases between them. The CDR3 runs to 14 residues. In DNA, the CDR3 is TGCAGTGCTAACCCGGACAATCTGTCTTATGGCTACACCTTC. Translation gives CSANPDNLSYGYTF.

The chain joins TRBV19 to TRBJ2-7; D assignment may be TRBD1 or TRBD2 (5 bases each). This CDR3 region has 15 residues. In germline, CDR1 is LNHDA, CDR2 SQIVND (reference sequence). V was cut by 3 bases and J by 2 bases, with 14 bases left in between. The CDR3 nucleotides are TGTGCCAGTAGTATCACGTGGGACGGACCCTACGAGCAGTACTTC. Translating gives CASSITWDGPYEQYF.

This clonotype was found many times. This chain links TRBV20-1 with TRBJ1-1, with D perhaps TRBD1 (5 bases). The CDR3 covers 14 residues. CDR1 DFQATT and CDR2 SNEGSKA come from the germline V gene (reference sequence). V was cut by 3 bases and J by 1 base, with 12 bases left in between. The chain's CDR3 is CSASFTGPNTEAFF. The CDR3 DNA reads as TGCAGTGCTAGCTTTACGGGACCGAACACTGAAGCTTTCTTT.

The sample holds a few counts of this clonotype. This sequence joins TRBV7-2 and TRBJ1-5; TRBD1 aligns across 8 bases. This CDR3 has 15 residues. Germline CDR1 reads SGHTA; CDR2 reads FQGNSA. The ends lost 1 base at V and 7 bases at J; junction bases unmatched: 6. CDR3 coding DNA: TGTGCCAGCAGCTTAGGGAACAGGGGGGGACAGCCCCAGCATTTT. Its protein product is CASSLGNRGGQPQHF.

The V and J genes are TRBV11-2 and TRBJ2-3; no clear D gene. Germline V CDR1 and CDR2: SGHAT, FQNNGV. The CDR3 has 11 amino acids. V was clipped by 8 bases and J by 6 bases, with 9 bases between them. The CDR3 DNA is TGTGCCAGCTCTCGAATTGATACGCAGTATTTT. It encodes CASSRIDTQYF.

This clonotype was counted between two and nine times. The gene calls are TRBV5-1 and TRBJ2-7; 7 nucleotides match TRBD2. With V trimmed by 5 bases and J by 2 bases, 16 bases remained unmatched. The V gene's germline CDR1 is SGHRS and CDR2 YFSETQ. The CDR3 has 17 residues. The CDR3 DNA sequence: TGCGCCAGCAGGGCCTCAAGAATAGCGGGCAGTCCCTACGAGCAGTACTTC. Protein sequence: CASRASRIAGSPYEQYF. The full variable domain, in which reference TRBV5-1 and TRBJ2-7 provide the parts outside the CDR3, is KAGVTQTPRYLIKTRGQQVTLSCSPISGHRSVSWYQQTPGQGLQFLFEYFSETQRNKGNFPGRFSGRQFSNSRSEMNVSTLELGDSALYLCASRASRIAGSPYEQYFGPGTRLTVT.

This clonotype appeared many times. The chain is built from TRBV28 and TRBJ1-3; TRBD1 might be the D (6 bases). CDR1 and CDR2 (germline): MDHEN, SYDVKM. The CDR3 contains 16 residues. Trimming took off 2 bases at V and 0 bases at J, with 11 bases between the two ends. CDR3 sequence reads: CASSLRDKVSGNTIYF. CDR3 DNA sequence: TGTGCCAGCAGTTTACGGGACAAGGTCTCTGGAAACACCATATATTTT.

The CDR3 reads CASSLTGFWNTGELFF. In DNA form, the CDR3 reads TGTGCCAGCAGTTTAACAGGTTTCTGGAACACCGGGGAGCTGTTTTTT. The chain carries TRBV28 and TRBJ2-2; a weak D match, TRBD1 (5 bases). Germline CDR1 reads MDHEN; CDR2 reads SYDVKM. The CDR3 length is 16 residues. The germline V and J ends were trimmed by 2 bases and 1 base, with 11 bases remaining between them.